The clone carrying this TCR beta chain was found a few times. Its specificity is unknown. This sample is drawn from a study of blood T cells in healthy people across ages. Whole-study results and caveats: Per million T cells, TCR beta diversity dropped roughly linearly as age increased. More naive CD4+ cells and higher diversity marked long-lived donors relative to aged donors.

Together with a sample-barcoded 5' primer, a J-beta primer mix was included in a second PCR lasting about 7 to 11 cycles. MiXCR, applied by TCRdb to the 5' RACE reads, yields one record per CDR3 protein. The profile shows some 750,000 distinct CDR3 sequences, about a fifth of them singletons. Researchers report isolating at least 7 million PBMCs per sample. The germline gives CDR1 MNHNY, CDR2 SVGAGI (reference sequence). The CDR3 totals 14 residues. This sequence was found in a man aged 70-80 years in good health. Input material: blood. The V and J genes are TRBV6-6 and TRBJ2-7; D could derive from TRBD1 or TRBD2 (7 bases each). The closer fit of TRBJ2-1 to the DNA end suggests the J call may be wrong. CDR3 DNA sequence: TGTGCCAGCGACGCAGGGGGGGCCTACAATGAGCAGTTCTTC. It is translated as CASDAGGAYNEQFF.